The next 9 T cell receptor beta chains were all read from a single sample in a study of T cells in Graves' hyperthyroidism and ophthalmopathy (dated by TCRdb to the late 2010s). Libraries were built with multiplex PCR. TCRdb records Illumina HiSeq 2000 as the sequencer. The TCR beta CDR3 regions were amplified from the RNA transcripts. The TCR CDR3 was subjected to a first round of RT-PCR using the HTBI primer set and the Qiagen OneStep RT-PCR kit. TCRdb trimmed public reads at Q25 via fastp, called clones via MiXCR and kept in-frame beta chains. CDR3 protein sequences are deduplicated, and each keeps its most common genes and DNA. The sample has approximately 600,000 distinct CDR3 sequences on record, about 14% of them singletons. Jointly, the top ten make up around 5.4% of the sample. The specimen sequenced was blood. The receptors stem from a woman in her twenties or thirties with Graves' hyperthyroidism that later progressed to Graves' ophthalmopathy.

The chain joins TRBV9 to TRBJ1-5, with a weak D call TRBD1 (6 bases). The length of the CDR3 is 15 residues. V was clipped by 4 bases and J by 5 bases, with 16 bases between them. CDR1 and CDR2 from the germline V gene are SGDLS and YYNGEE. The CDR3 bases are TGTGCCAGCAGCCAAGCGGACAGAGGGGATCAGCCCCAGCATTTT. This sequence encodes CASSQADRGDQPQHF.

The genes are TRBV11-1 and TRBJ2-7; D gene unclear. Trimming took off 3 bases at V and 3 bases at J, with 9 bases between the two ends. There are 13 residues in the CDR3. The V gene's germline CDR1 is SGHAT and CDR2 FQDESV (reference sequence). This CDR3 is CASSFRQNYEQYF. Written as DNA, the CDR3 is TGTGCCAGCAGCTTTCGCCAAAACTACGAGCAGTACTTC.

At least ten counts were recorded for this clonotype. The rearrangement joins TRBV30 to TRBJ1-5, with a weak D call TRBD1 (6 bases). Looked up from germline, CDR1 is GTSNPN and CDR2 is SVGIG (reference sequence). V was pared by 1 base and J by 6 bases, with 13 bases between. The CDR3 sequence is 14 residues long. CDR3 sequence (DNA): TGTGCCTGGAGTGGGACAGAGGTCGCTCAGCCCCAGCATTTT. It specifies CAWSGTEVAQPQHF.

V is TRBV20-1 and J is TRBJ2-7; D possibly corresponds to TRBD2 (7 bases). Germline CDR1 DFQATT, CDR2 SNEGSKA (reference sequence). V was trimmed by 6 bases and J by 5 bases, leaving 11 bases between them. The CDR3 contains 11 residues. The CDR3 coding sequence is TGCAGTGCAGACGGGGGGCACGAGCAGTACTTC. Amino acids: CSADGGHEQYF.

This chain uses TRBV25-1 with TRBJ2-5, with D perhaps TRBD1 or TRBD2 (5 bases each). V was clipped by 4 bases and J by 2 bases, with 14 bases between them. Germline V gives CDR1 MGHDK, CDR2 SYGVNS. The CDR3 length is 15 residues. Here the CDR3 reads CASSVIGTGQETQYF. For the CDR3, the DNA is TGTGCCAGCAGTGTAATAGGGACCGGACAAGAGACCCAGTACTTC.

The chain combines TRBV2 with TRBJ2-1, with TRBD2 matching over 16 bases. The CDR3 sequence is 15 residues long. Trimming took 7 bases from V and 9 from J; bases not matched to a gene: 6. The germline V gene has CDR1 SNHLY and CDR2 FYNNEI. For the CDR3, the DNA is TGTGCCAGCACCGCGGGACTAGCGGGAGGGGGTGAGCAGTTCTTC. Its translation is CASTAGLAGGGEQFF.

This clonotype came up many times. The chain carries TRBV29-1 and TRBJ2-3, with no clear D. The V end was cut by 4 bases, the J end by 2 bases, with 10 bases between. CDR1 and CDR2 (germline): SQVTM, ANQGSEA. This CDR3 has 13 amino acids. The chain's CDR3 is CSVAGRLTDTQYF. CDR3 nucleotides: TGCAGCGTTGCAGGCAGACTCACAGATACGCAGTATTTT.

This clonotype has at least ten counts. The chain joins TRBV6-1 to TRBJ2-7; D is undetermined. V was pared by 5 bases and J by 2 bases, with 7 bases between. The CDR3 runs to 12 residues. Germline V CDR1 and CDR2: MNHNS, SASEGT. Here the CDR3 DNA reads TGTGCCAGCAGTTCTGAACCCTACGAGCAGTACTTC. Translated, it gives CASSSEPYEQYF.

This clonotype showed up just a few times. V and J are TRBV30 and TRBJ1-3; 8 bases fit TRBD1. With V trimmed by 2 bases and J by 5 bases, 5 bases remained unmatched. The CDR3 spans 14 residues. Germline loops: CDR1 GTSNPN, CDR2 SVGIG (reference sequence). The CDR3, as DNA: TGTGCCTGGAGTCAGACAGGGGCAAGAAACACCATATATTTT. Its translation: CAWSQTGARNTIYF.